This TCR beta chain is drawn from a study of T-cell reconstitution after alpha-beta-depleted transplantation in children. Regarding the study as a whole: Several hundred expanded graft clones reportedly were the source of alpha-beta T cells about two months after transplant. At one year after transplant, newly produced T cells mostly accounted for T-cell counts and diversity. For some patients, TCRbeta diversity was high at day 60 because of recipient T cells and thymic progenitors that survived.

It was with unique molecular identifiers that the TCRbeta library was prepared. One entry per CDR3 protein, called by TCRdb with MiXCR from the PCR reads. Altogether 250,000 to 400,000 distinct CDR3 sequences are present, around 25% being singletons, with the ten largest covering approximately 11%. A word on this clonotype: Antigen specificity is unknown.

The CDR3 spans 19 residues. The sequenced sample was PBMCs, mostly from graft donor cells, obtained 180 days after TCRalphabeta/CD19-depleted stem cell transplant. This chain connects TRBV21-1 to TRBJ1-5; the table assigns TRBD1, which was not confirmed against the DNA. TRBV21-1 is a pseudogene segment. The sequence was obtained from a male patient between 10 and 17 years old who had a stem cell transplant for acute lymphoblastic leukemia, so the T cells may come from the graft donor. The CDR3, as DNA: TGTGCCAGCAGCAAAGCGCGGGGCAGGTCGGGGTATAGCAATCAGCCCCAGCATTTT. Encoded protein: CASSKARGRSGYSNQPQHF.